Listed below are T cell receptor beta chains from one sample, sequenced in a study of beta chain features in type 1 diabetes. Profiling relied on immunoSEQ multiplex PCR, and the TCRdb table lists in-frame clones only, not all of them. The top ten hold less than 1.5% of the sample, which has approximately 150,000 clones, approximately 13% seen once. The sequencing sample was made of central memory CD4+ T cells from blood. Receptor source: a man aged 18-30 years with type 1 diabetes. CDR3s include the opening cysteine and the closing phenylalanine or tryptophan. A D gene is named only where the DNA matches it firmly. Clone size is stated in some rows and not others, as once, few, many or a class when expanded.

abundance	d_gene	j_gene	v_gene	CDR3aa	CDR3nt
few	.	TRBJ1-1	TRBV5-1	CASSLWSDGEAFF	TGCGCCAGCAGCTTGTGGTCAGATGGTGAAGCTTTCTTT
.	TRBD1	TRBJ2-7	TRBV6-5	CASSYSNSRGNLEQYF	TGTGCCAGCAGTTACTCTAATTCCAGGGGGAATTTAGAGCAGTACTTC
few	TRBD1	TRBJ2-5	TRBV7-2	CASSSGTGGETQYF	TGTGCCAGCAGCTCCGGGACAGGTGGGGAGACCCAGTACTTC
.	TRBD1	TRBJ1-5	TRBV10-3	CAIQGANQPQHF	TGTGCGATACAGGGGGCAAATCAGCCCCAGCATTTT
many	TRBD2	TRBJ2-3	TRBV15	CATSREGGMADTQYF	TGTGCCACCAGCAGAGAGGGGGGGATGGCAGATACGCAGTATTTT
.	.	TRBJ2-5	TRBV7-7	CASSPRHGETQYF	TGTGCCAGCAGCCCCAGACATGGAGAGACCCAGTACTTC
few	.	TRBJ2-7	TRBV5-6	CASSMVSSYEQYF	TGTGCCAGCAGTATGGTCAGTTCCTACGAGCAGTACTTC
.	.	TRBJ2-3	TRBV11-3	CASRLGGGTDTQYF	TGTGCCAGCAGGCTCGGCGGGGGCACAGATACGCAGTATTTT
few	TRBD2	TRBJ2-3	TRBV7-8	CASSLSGGTDTQYF	TGTGCCAGCAGCTTATCCGGGGGGACAGATACGCAGTATTTT
few	TRBD1	TRBJ2-4	TRBV29-1	CSVHSGQGLLGDKNIQYF	TGCAGCGTTCACTCGGGACAGGGCCTCCTCGGGGACAAAAACATTCAGTACTTC
few	TRBD2	TRBJ2-3	TRBV5-6	CASSLLAGGSDTQYF	TGTGCCAGCAGCTTACTAGCGGGGGGCTCAGATACGCAGTATTTT
.	.	TRBJ1-5	TRBV6-5	CASSYGGNQPQHF	TGTGCCAGCAGTTATGGGGGCAATCAGCCCCAGCATTTT
.	TRBD2	TRBJ2-1	TRBV7-8	CASSLAGGTYTYNEQFF	TGTGCCAGCAGCTTAGCGGGGGGGACCTATACCTACAATGAGCAGTTCTTC
few	.	TRBJ2-7	TRBV7-3	CASSKLEGEQYF	TGTGCCAGCAGCAAGCTCGAAGGAGAGCAGTACTTC
.	.	TRBJ1-1	TRBV25-1	CASSGPPGRGVDTEAFF	TGTGCCAGCAGTGGTCCTCCCGGTAGGGGGGTCGACACTGAAGCTTTCTTT
few	.	TRBJ1-5	TRBV30	CAWTESLGDQPQHF	TGTGCCTGGACGGAATCGTTAGGGGATCAGCCCCAGCATTTT
many	.	TRBJ2-3	TRBV28	CASSSQLGGAEFQYF	TGTGCCAGCAGCTCGCAATTGGGCGGGGCCGAGTTTCAGTATTTT
few	TRBD2	TRBJ2-2	TRBV11-2	CASSLPGLAGTGELFF	TGTGCCAGCAGCCTACCGGGACTAGCGGGCACCGGGGAGCTGTTTTTT
.	TRBD1	TRBJ1-6	TRBV7-3	CASSAGTGGASPLHF	TGTGCCAGCAGCGCCGGGACAGGGGGCGCCTCACCCCTCCACTTT
.	.	TRBJ1-2	TRBV28	CASSLGTSNYGYTF	TGTGCCAGCAGTTTAGGCACTTCTAACTATGGCTACACCTTC
few	.	TRBJ2-3	TRBV25-1	CASSDTGGTDTQYF	TGTGCCAGCAGTGATACTGGGGGCACAGATACGCAGTATTTT
few	TRBD2	TRBJ2-1	TRBV9	CASSPYGTSLDEQFF	TGTGCCAGCAGCCCCTACGGGACTAGCTTGGATGAGCAGTTCTTC
.	TRBD1	TRBJ1-3	TRBV29-1	CSAPGGPGNTIYF	TGCAGCGCCCCAGGGGGTCCCGGAAACACCATATATTTT
few	.	TRBJ1-1	TRBV5-4	CASSAEMMNTEAFF	TGTGCCAGCAGCGCCGAGATGATGAACACTGAAGCTTTCTTT
.	.	TRBJ1-3	TRBV30	CAWNIGNTIYF	TGTGCCTGGAATATTGGAAACACCATATATTTT
.	.	TRBJ2-3	TRBV7-9	CASSTNLAGGTDTQYF	TGTGCCAGCAGCACAAACTTAGCCGGGGGCACAGATACGCAGTATTTT
few	.	TRBJ2-7	TRBV29-1	CSVGIGGEQYF	TGCAGCGTAGGGATAGGGGGCGAGCAGTACTTC
few	.	TRBJ2-5	TRBV5-1	CASSLRGAEETQYF	TGCGCCAGCAGCTTGCGGGGGGCTGAAGAGACCCAGTACTTC
.	.	TRBJ1-6	TRBV30	CAWTKTDSYNSPLHF	TGTGCCTGGACCAAGACAGATAGTTATAATTCACCCCTCCACTTT
.	.	TRBJ2-5	TRBV28	CASSSVVGKGRETQYF	TGTGCCAGCAGTTCTGTGGTGGGAAAGGGACGAGAGACCCAGTACTTC
few	TRBD2	TRBJ2-1	TRBV5-4	CASEASGNEQFF	TGTGCCAGCGAGGCTAGCGGGAATGAGCAGTTCTTC
few	.	TRBJ2-2	TRBV9	CASSVVPRGTGELFF	TGTGCCAGCAGCGTAGTTCCCCGGGGCACCGGGGAGCTGTTTTTT
few	.	TRBJ2-6	TRBV21-1	CASSKRCTGANVLTF	TGTGCCAGCAGTAAAAGATGTACTGGGGCCAACGTCCTGACTTTC
many	TRBD1	TRBJ2-1	TRBV28	CASSLAGTGQFF	TGTGCCAGCAGTTTGGCCGGGACAGGGCAGTTCTTC
few	.	TRBJ1-2	TRBV4-1	CASSLLGGYGYTF	TGCGCCAGCAGCCTCCTAGGGGGCTATGGCTACACCTTC
few	.	TRBJ1-1	TRBV10-3	CAAAEDDGTEAFF	TGTGCCGCAGCAGAGGACGACGGCACTGAAGCTTTCTTT
.	.	TRBJ2-1	TRBV2	CASSPGSAANEQFF	TGTGCCAGCAGCCCGGGCTCCGCCGCGAATGAGCAGTTCTTC
few	.	TRBJ2-3	TRBV27	CASSLQPTSTDTQYF	TGTGCCAGCAGTCTACAACCTACTAGCACAGATACGCAGTATTTT
.	TRBD1	TRBJ2-1	TRBV14	CASSPRDRVNEQFF	TGTGCCAGCAGCCCCCGGGACAGGGTGAATGAGCAGTTCTTC
many	TRBD2	TRBJ2-5	TRBV4-1	CASSHTSGGARETQYF	TGCGCCAGCAGCCACACTAGCGGGGGGGCCAGGGAGACCCAGTACTTC
.	.	TRBJ2-5	TRBV29-1	CSVVQETQYF	TGCAGCGTAGTCCAAGAGACCCAGTACTTC
few	.	TRBJ2-2	TRBV6-4	CASSDMVNTGELFF	TGTGCCAGCAGTGACATGGTGAACACCGGGGAGCTGTTTTTT
.	.	TRBJ2-1	TRBV7-6	CASRRDGGNEQFF	TGTGCCAGCAGACGCGACGGAGGGAATGAGCAGTTCTTC
.	.	TRBJ1-6	TRBV6-1	CASSATGTPLHF	TGTGCCAGCAGTGCTACAGGGACGCCCCTCCACTTT
few	TRBD1	TRBJ2-6	TRBV30	CAWSLSRTGLFSGANVLTF	TGTGCCTGGAGTTTGTCCAGGACAGGCTTATTCTCTGGGGCCAACGTCCTGACTTTC
few	.	TRBJ1-1	TRBV18	CASSPEEGHTEAFF	TGTGCCAGCTCGCCCGAGGAGGGTCACACTGAAGCTTTCTTT
.	TRBD1	TRBJ1-1	TRBV29-1	CSVWTGGTEAFF	TGCAGCGTTTGGACAGGAGGCACTGAAGCTTTCTTT
few	.	TRBJ2-5	TRBV29-1	CSVGGGVGETQYF	TGCAGCGTTGGAGGGGGTGTAGGGGAGACCCAGTACTTC
many	.	TRBJ1-2	TRBV7-8	CASSLSEGVPYGYTF	TGTGCCAGCAGCTTAAGTGAAGGGGTGCCATATGGCTACACCTTC
.	TRBD2	TRBJ2-7	TRBV5-4	CASSSGTTSYEQYF	TGTGCCAGCAGCAGCGGGACTACCTCCTACGAGCAGTACTTC